Listed below are T cell receptor beta chains from one sample, sequenced in a study of cytomegalovirus exposure and HLA in healthy donors. The method was immunoSEQ multiplex PCR; TCRdb's version includes in-frame clones alone and lacks a portion of them. The sample yields 130,000 to 150,000 clones, around three quarters seen once. The specimen sequenced was PBMCs. Receptor source: a woman in her 40s in good health and CMV-seropositive. CDR3s leave out the opening cysteine and the closing phenylalanine or tryptophan.

>TRBJ1-5|TRBV5-1
ASSQGTLDQPQH
>TRBJ2-7|TRBV5-1
ASSLAHGPYEGY
>TRBJ1-1|TRBV10-3
AIRNRDRGGDYEAF
>TRBJ2-1|TRBV18
ASSPTSGGTYNEQF
>TRBJ2-3|TRBV5-1
ASSLALSRSTDTQY
>TRBJ1-3|TRBV9
ASSVATGPSGNTIY
>TRBJ2-7|TRBV7-9
ASSFDWTGWTYEQY
>TRBJ1-1|TRBV5-1
ASSLEHRATEAF
>TRBJ2-1|TRBV7-9
ASSLVPSWTIPYNEQF
>TRBJ1-2|TRBV6-5
ASSYDPAAGNYGYT
>TRBJ2-5|TRBV10-3
AHGTGGLQETQY
>TRBJ2-5|TRBV5-1
ASKGLAGLETQY
>TRBJ2-7|TRBV5-1
ASSLAPPGNEQY
>TRBJ1-2|TRBV2
ASSVIRQEADGYT
>TRBJ2-2|TRBV29-1
SVRQGNTGELF
>TRBJ2-7|TRBV7-9
ASSLGGGVYEQY
>-|TRBV5-4
ASSLVAGASYEQY
>TRBJ1-1|TRBV5-1
ASSLLETVMNTEAF
>TRBJ2-2|TRBV25-1
ASSESRGLPGELF
>TRBJ1-6|TRBV14
ASSGQPNSPLH
>TRBJ1-4|TRBV2
ASRGQGENEKLF
>TRBJ1-6|TRBV5-4
ASSSTGNSPLH
>TRBJ2-1|TRBV28
ASSSAGGGLNEQF
>TRBJ1-2|TRBV2
ASSEDPNYGYT
>TRBJ1-1|TRBV19
ASTGRQGIEAF
>-|TRBV4-1
ASAGPNYEQY
>TRBJ2-1|TRBV6-5
ASRRTSGAYNEQF
>TRBJ1-2|TRBV5-5
ASSWGQGANYGYT
>TRBJ1-5|TRBV5-1
ASSLGEARQPQH
>TRBJ2-5|TRBV19
ASSTQATQY
>TRBJ1-1|TRBV6-5
ASSYDRFNTEAF
>TRBJ1-1|TRBV2
ASAGQGLGTEAF
>TRBJ1-1|TRBV6-6
ASSVNPGNTEAF
>TRBJ1-3|TRBV28
ASRPTPGGASGNTIY
>TRBJ1-1|TRBV6-6
ASSNRGVGTEAF
>TRBJ2-1|TRBV18
ASSPNSGGPLYNEQF
>TRBJ2-5|TRBV4-2
ASSQDRRGGWETQY